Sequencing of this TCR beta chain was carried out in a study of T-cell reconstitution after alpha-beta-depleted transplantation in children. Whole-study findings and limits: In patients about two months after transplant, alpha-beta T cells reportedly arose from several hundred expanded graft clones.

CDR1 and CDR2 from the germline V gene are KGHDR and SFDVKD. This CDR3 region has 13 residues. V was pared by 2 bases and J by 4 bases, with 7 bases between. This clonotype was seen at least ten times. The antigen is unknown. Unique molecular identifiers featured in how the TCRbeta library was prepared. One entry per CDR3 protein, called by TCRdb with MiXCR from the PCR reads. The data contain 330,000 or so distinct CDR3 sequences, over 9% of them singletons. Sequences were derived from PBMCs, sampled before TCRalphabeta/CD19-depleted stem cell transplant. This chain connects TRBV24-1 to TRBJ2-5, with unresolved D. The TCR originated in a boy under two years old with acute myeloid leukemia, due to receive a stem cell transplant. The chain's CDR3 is CATSDWARETQYF. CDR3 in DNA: TGTGCCACCAGTGATTGGGCAAGAGAGACCCAGTACTTC.